The 20 T cell receptor beta chains listed next were all sequenced from one sample in a study of blood T cell repertoires in COVID-19. This table comes from immunoSEQ multiplex PCR, and its TCRdb copy is limited to in-frame clones, with some not included. Of about 200,000 clones in the sample, 87% are singletons; the top ten hold approximately 6.2%. The sample consisted of peripheral blood. The receptors were sampled from a man in his 60s who had recovered from COVID-19.

The chain is built from TRBV28 and TRBJ2-5; D is undetermined. V shed 3 bases and J shed 1 base, with 12 bases lying between them. The CDR3 sequence is 15 residues long. Germline values: CDR1 MDHEN, CDR2 SYDVKM. CDR3 coding DNA: TGTGCCAGCAGTTTTTCCCCCTCGGTCCAAGAGACCCAGTACTTC. This gives the protein CASSFSPSVQETQYF.

This clone was detected a few times. This chain links TRBV19 with TRBJ2-3; TRBD1 matches 7 bases. The junction had 4 bases not matched to a gene; V was cut back by 4 bases and J by 0 bases. CDR1 is LNHDA and CDR2 is SQIVND in the germline V gene (reference sequence). The CDR3 is 15 residues long. The CDR3 is CASSKGAASTDTQYF. In DNA, the CDR3 is TGTGCCAGTAGTAAGGGGGCGGCTAGCACAGATACGCAGTATTTT.

This clone was counted a single time. The rearrangement uses TRBV30 and TRBJ1-2; 8 nucleotides line up with TRBD1. In germline, CDR1 is GTSNPN, CDR2 SVGIG (reference sequence). V lost 4 bases to trimming and J lost 4 bases; unmatched junction nucleotides: 14. The CDR3 has 16 amino acids. The CDR3 protein is CAWTVFEQTGVYGYTF. Written as DNA, the CDR3 is TGTGCCTGGACGGTATTTGAACAGACAGGGGTCTATGGCTACACCTTC. Together with reference TRBV30 and TRBJ1-2, the CDR3 gives the full variable domain: SQTIHQWPATLVQPVGSPLSLECTVEGTSNPNLYWYRQAAGRGLQLLFYSVGIGQISSEVPQNLSASRPQDRQFILSSKKLLLSDSGFYLCAWTVFEQTGVYGYTFGSGTRLTVV.

This chain links TRBV11-2 with TRBJ2-2; 9 positions agree with TRBD1. Germline CDR1 and CDR2: SGHAT and FQNNGV. V gave up 2 bases and J gave up 5 bases; unmatched junction bases: 3. This CDR3 has 15 residues. CDR3 DNA: TGTGCCAGCAGCTTAACAGGGGGCGGGACCGGGGAGCTGTTTTTT. This translates into CASSLTGGGTGELFF.

This clone has only one observation. This chain uses TRBV5-1 with TRBJ2-2; TRBD1 aligns across 7 bases. V lost 4 bases to trimming and J lost 6 bases; unmatched junction nucleotides: 6. The germline V gene has CDR1 SGHRS and CDR2 YFSETQ. There are 14 residues in the CDR3. The CDR3 coding sequence is TGCGCCAGCAGCCCAGAAACAGGGGCCGGGGAGCTGTTTTTT. Its translation: CASSPETGAGELFF.

This clone was recorded once. The chain links TRBV28 to TRBJ1-2; possible D gene TRBD1, 5 bases. CDR1 and CDR2 (germline): MDHEN, SYDVKM. The CDR3 loop spans 14 amino acids. V lost 3 bases and J 0 bases, leaving 8 bases between the germline ends. The CDR3 here is CASSLGLANYGYTF. The DNA for the CDR3 is TGTGCCAGCAGTTTGGGACTAGCTAACTATGGCTACACCTTC.

The V call is TRBV19, the J call TRBJ1-5, with a weak D call TRBD1 (5 bases). Germline values: CDR1 LNHDA, CDR2 SQIVND (reference sequence). V was shortened by 0 bases and J by 0 bases, with 18 bases between the two germline ends. The CDR3 contains 19 residues. The CDR3 DNA reads TGTGCCAGTAGTATAGATCGCCGGTCGGGACTTTCTAGCAATCAGCCCCAGCATTTT. It yields the protein CASSIDRRSGLSSNQPQHF.

The chain recombines TRBV9 with TRBJ2-1, with a tentative D call TRBD1 (6 bases). Trimming cost V 3 bases and J 5 bases, with 12 bases left between them. The CDR3 is 14 residues long. CDR1 is SGDLS and CDR2 is YYNGEE in the germline V gene. This CDR3 reads CASSDRVWDNEQFF. CDR3 nucleotide sequence: TGTGCCAGCAGCGACAGGGTATGGGACAATGAGCAGTTCTTC.

The J gene is TRBJ1-5, the V gene TRBV29-1, with D unresolved. V lost 7 bases, J lost 0 bases, and 4 bases lay in between. The CDR3 loop spans 11 amino acids. Germline CDR1 is SQVTM and CDR2 is ANQGSEA. The CDR3 DNA reads as TGCAGCGCTTATAGCAATCAGCCCCAGCATTTT. It is translated as CSAYSNQPQHF.

V usage is TRBV7-3 and J usage is TRBJ2-3, with 7 nucleotides matching TRBD2. Germline CDR1 is SGHTA and CDR2 is FQGTGA. The CDR3 runs 15 residues. The junction had 5 bases not matched to a gene; V was cut back by 3 bases and J by 2 bases. The CDR3 loop reads CASSFGLAATDTQYF. The CDR3 nucleotides are TGTGCCAGCAGCTTCGGGCTAGCGGCCACAGATACGCAGTATTTT.

The chain couples TRBV2 to TRBJ1-1, with 10 bases that match TRBD1. V lost 4 bases to trimming and J lost 3 bases; unmatched junction nucleotides: 2. This CDR3 is built from 14 residues. Germline V gene lookup returns CDR1 SNHLY and CDR2 FYNNEI. CDR3 nucleotides: TGTGCCAGCAGTGGCGGGACAGGGGACACTGAAGCTTTCTTT. Translation gives CASSGGTGDTEAFF.

In DNA form, the CDR3 reads TGTGCCAGCAGCACCGACAGTCCTAAGGGCTACACCTTC. Its protein is CASSTDSPKGYTF. This chain connects TRBV6-5 to TRBJ1-2; tentatively, D is TRBD1 (5 bases). Germline CDR1 is MNHEY and CDR2 is SVGAGI. The CDR3 consists of 13 residues. The ends were cut back, 6 bases at V and 8 bases at J, with 16 bases in the middle.

V usage is TRBV5-1 and J usage is TRBJ1-1; 10 bases are shared with TRBD1. Unmatched junction bases numbered 9, after V lost 5 bases and J lost 5 bases. This CDR3 is 15 amino acids long. Looked up from germline, CDR1 is SGHRS and CDR2 is YFSETQ. CDR3 DNA sequence: TGCGCCAGCAGTTTTAGACAGGGGGCCGGAACTGAAGCTTTCTTT. Protein sequence: CASSFRQGAGTEAFF.

In its sample, this clone was seen once. The chain couples TRBV9 to TRBJ2-1; 11 bases are shared with TRBD2. Trimming at V came to 0 bases and at J to 6 bases, leaving 8 bases not matched to a gene. The germline V gene encodes CDR1 SGDLS and CDR2 YYNGEE. The CDR3 consists of 17 residues. The CDR3 nucleotides read TGTGCCAGCAGCGTAGCCCCGATAGCGGGGGGGCTCAATGAGCAGTTCTTC. Amino acid sequence: CASSVAPIAGGLNEQFF.

This clone was seen a single time. The rearrangement uses TRBV7-9 and TRBJ2-7; possibly TRBD2 for D (5 bases). The CDR3 sequence is 17 residues long. Germline CDR1 SEHNR, CDR2 FQNEAQ (reference sequence). Trimming took 6 bases from V and 0 from J, leaving 21 bases between them. The DNA for the CDR3 is TGTGCCAGCAGTACCGAGGTTCTACGGGGTTTCTCCTACGAGCAGTACTTC. Translated, it gives CASSTEVLRGFSYEQYF. Full variable domain (outside the CDR3, taken from reference TRBV7-9 and TRBJ2-7): DTGVSQNPRHKITKRGQNVTFRCDPISEHNRLYWYRQTLGQGPEFLTYFQNEAQLEKSRLLSDRFSAERPKGSFSTLEIQRTEQGDSAMYLCASSTEVLRGFSYEQYFGPGTRLTVT.

The chain joins TRBV10-3 to TRBJ2-2, with D possibly matching TRBD1 (5 bases). Germline V lookup: CDR1 ENHRY, CDR2 SYGVKD. This CDR3 has 14 amino acids. The V gene lost 5 bases and the J gene lost 1 base, with 8 bases spanning the gap. The CDR3 reads CAISKTGNTGELFF. In DNA, the CDR3 is TGTGCCATCAGTAAAACAGGGAACACCGGGGAGCTGTTTTTT.

The chain uses TRBV6-1 and TRBJ1-5; 9 bases align to TRBD1. This CDR3 is 15 amino acids long. Looked up from germline, CDR1 is MNHNS and CDR2 is SASEGT. The V gene end was trimmed by 0 bases and the J gene end by 5 bases; junction bases not matched to a gene: 2. CDR3 region: CASSEADRGHQPQHF. The CDR3 DNA reads as TGTGCCAGCAGTGAAGCGGACAGGGGTCATCAGCCCCAGCATTTT.

The J gene is TRBJ1-3, the V gene TRBV6-5; tentative D call: TRBD1 (5 bases). Between the trimmed V and J ends, which lost 6 bases and 4 bases, there was a span of 10 bases. The CDR3 is made up of 13 amino acids. The germline gives CDR1 MNHEY, CDR2 SVGAGI. CDR3 protein: CASRRPGGNTIYF. CDR3 nucleotide sequence: TGTGCCAGCAGACGCCCAGGGGGAAACACCATATATTTT.

As DNA, the CDR3 is TGTGCCAGTAACCCCGAGACATCCCAAGCTAACTATGGCTACACCTTC. This gives the protein CASNPETSQANYGYTF. The gene calls are TRBV2 and TRBJ1-2, with unresolved D. Germline CDR1 is SNHLY and CDR2 is FYNNEI. Trimming shortened V by 9 bases and J by 0 bases, and 20 bases separated the two germline ends. This CDR3 comprises 16 residues.

The J gene is TRBJ2-7, the V gene TRBV11-2; TRBD2 matches at 7 bases. CDR3 length: 14 amino acids. Trimming cost V 5 bases and J 2 bases; bases outside gene matches: 6. CDR1 is SGHAT, CDR2 FQNNGV, per germline. The CDR3 reads CASSPQAGTYEQYF. The CDR3 region has the DNA TGTGCCAGCAGCCCCCAAGCGGGGACCTACGAGCAGTACTTC.